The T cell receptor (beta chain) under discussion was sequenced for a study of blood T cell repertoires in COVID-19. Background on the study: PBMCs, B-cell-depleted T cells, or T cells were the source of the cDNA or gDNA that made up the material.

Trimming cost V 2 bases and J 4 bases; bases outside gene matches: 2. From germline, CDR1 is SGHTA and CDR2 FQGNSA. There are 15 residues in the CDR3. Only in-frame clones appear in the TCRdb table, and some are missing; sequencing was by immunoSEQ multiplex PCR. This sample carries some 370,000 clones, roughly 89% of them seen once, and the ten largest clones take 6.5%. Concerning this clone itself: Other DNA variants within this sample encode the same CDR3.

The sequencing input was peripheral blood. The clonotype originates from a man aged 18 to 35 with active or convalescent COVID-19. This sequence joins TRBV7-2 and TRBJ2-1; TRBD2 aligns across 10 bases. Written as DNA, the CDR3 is TGTGCCAGCAGCTTAACTAGCGGGAAATACAATGAGCAGTTCTTC. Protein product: CASSLTSGKYNEQFF.